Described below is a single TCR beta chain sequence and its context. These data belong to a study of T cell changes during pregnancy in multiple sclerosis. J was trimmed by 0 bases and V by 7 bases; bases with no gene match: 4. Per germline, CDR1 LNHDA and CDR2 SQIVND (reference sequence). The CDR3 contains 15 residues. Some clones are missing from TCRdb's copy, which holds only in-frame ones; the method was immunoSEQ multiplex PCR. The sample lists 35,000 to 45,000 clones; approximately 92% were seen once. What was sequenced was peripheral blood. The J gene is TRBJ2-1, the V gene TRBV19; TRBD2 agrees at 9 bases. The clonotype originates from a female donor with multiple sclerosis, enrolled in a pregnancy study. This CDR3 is CASTVSGSSYNEQFF. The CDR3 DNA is TGTGCCAGTACCGTTAGCGGGAGCTCCTACAATGAGCAGTTCTTC.